Listed below are T cell receptor beta chains from one sample, sequenced in a study of OX40 agonist ivuxolimab in advanced cancers. Assay: immunoSEQ multiplex PCR; the TCRdb copy retains only in-frame clones and omits some. The data hold more than 45,000 clones, with roughly 86% observed a single time. The material sequenced was CD4+ or CD8+ T cells sorted from blood, taken in a trial of the OX40 agonist ivuxolimab. The receptor set was obtained from an adult with an advanced solid tumor such as melanoma, head and neck, liver or kidney cancer. CDR3s include the opening cysteine and the closing phenylalanine or tryptophan. Fields, in order: J gene, D gene, clone size, V gene, CDR3 protein, CDR3 DNA. A D gene is named only where the DNA matches it firmly. Size is omitted from some rows. Given values are once, few, many or a class for expanded clones.

TRBJ1-5	.	.	TRBV5-5	CASSLDLGAWQPQHF	TGTGCCAGCAGCTTGGACCTTGGGGCTTGGCAGCCCCAGCATTTT
TRBJ1-5	.	.	TRBV28	CASVRDRSIGQPQHF	TGTGCCAGCGTACGAGACAGGAGTATAGGACAGCCCCAGCATTTT
TRBJ1-5	TRBD1	.	TRBV2	CASSGGQGDQPQHF	TGTGCCAGCAGTGGGGGACAGGGGGATCAGCCCCAGCATTTT
TRBJ1-1	.	.	TRBV7-9	CASSLGTQEAFF	TGTGCCAGCAGCCTAGGGACCCAGGAAGCTTTCTTT
TRBJ2-1	TRBD1	.	TRBV6-1	CASSGQGFNEQFF	TGTGCCAGCAGTGGACAGGGGTTCAATGAGCAGTTCTTC
TRBJ2-3	TRBD2	once	TRBV5-1	CASSLGLAGTDTQYF	TGCGCCAGCAGCTTGGGACTAGCGGGCACAGATACGCAGTATTTT
TRBJ2-3	.	.	TRBV19	CASSVPGGTDTQYF	TGTGCCAGTAGTGTCCCTGGGGGCACAGATACGCAGTATTTT
TRBJ2-7	.	few	TRBV2	CASSQWRVEQYF	TGTGCCAGCAGCCAGTGGCGGGTCGAGCAGTACTTC
TRBJ2-7	.	.	TRBV28	CASRGGFPSYEQYF	TGTGCCAGCAGGGGGGGTTTTCCCTCCTACGAGCAGTACTTC
TRBJ2-7	.	.	TRBV7-2	CASSLEAGWDYEQYF	TGTGCCAGCAGTTTAGAGGCGGGGTGGGACTACGAGCAGTACTTC
TRBJ2-5	.	.	TRBV9	CASSVAEGSETQYF	TGTGCCAGCAGCGTAGCAGAGGGATCGGAGACCCAGTACTTC
TRBJ2-1	TRBD1	.	TRBV5-1	CASHEGQRYNEQFF	TGCGCCAGCCATGAGGGACAGAGATACAATGAGCAGTTCTTC
TRBJ1-5	TRBD1	.	TRBV6-6	CASSYGDRDQPQHF	TGTGCCAGCAGTTACGGGGACAGGGATCAGCCCCAGCATTTT
TRBJ2-5	.	.	TRBV4-2	CASSQEIHETQYF	TGTGCCAGCAGCCAAGAAATACACGAGACCCAGTACTTC
TRBJ1-6	TRBD1	.	TRBV7-6	CASSSQGALDSPLHF	TGTGCCAGCAGCTCACAGGGGGCGCTTGATTCACCCCTCCACTTT
TRBJ1-5	.	.	TRBV28	CASSPGGEGSNQPQHF	TGTGCCAGCAGTCCTGGGGGGGAAGGGAGCAATCAGCCCCAGCATTTT
TRBJ2-3	TRBD2	.	TRBV9	CASSAGLAGGLDTQYF	TGTGCCAGCAGCGCGGGACTAGCGGGGGGCCTAGATACGCAGTATTTT
TRBJ2-5	.	.	TRBV6-5	CASMPGSRETQYF	TGTGCCAGCATGCCGGGCTCACGGGAGACCCAGTACTTC
TRBJ1-2	TRBD1	.	TRBV7-2	CASSYGQGDGYTF	TGTGCCAGCAGCTACGGACAGGGGGACGGCTACACCTTC
TRBJ1-5	TRBD1	.	TRBV5-1	CASSPDRGINQPQHF	TGCGCCAGCAGCCCCGACAGGGGGATAAATCAGCCCCAGCATTTT
TRBJ1-1	.	.	TRBV19	CASSMYQGMNTEAFF	TGTGCCAGTAGTATGTATCAGGGTATGAACACTGAAGCTTTCTTT
TRBJ2-4	.	.	TRBV4-3	CASSQDRGREIQYF	TGCGCCAGCAGCCAAGATAGGGGGAGAGAGATTCAGTACTTC
TRBJ2-3	.	.	TRBV7-2	CASSFGGYGSADTQYF	TGTGCCAGCAGCTTTGGCGGGTACGGATCAGCAGATACGCAGTATTTT
TRBJ2-1	.	.	TRBV7-3	CASSSAPGNGNEQFF	TGTGCCAGCAGCTCAGCCCCGGGGAACGGCAATGAGCAGTTCTTC
TRBJ2-5	TRBD2	.	TRBV7-2	CASSATRGEETQYF	TGTGCCAGCAGCGCGACTCGGGGGGAGGAGACCCAGTACTTC
TRBJ1-2	TRBD1	.	TRBV18	CASSPSLTGTEGNDYGYTF	TGTGCCAGCTCACCATCCCTCACCGGGACAGAGGGGAATGACTATGGCTACACCTTC
TRBJ1-1	.	.	TRBV2	CASSEARAQNTEAFF	TGTGCCAGCAGTGAAGCGAGGGCACAGAACACTGAAGCTTTCTTT
TRBJ2-6	TRBD2	.	TRBV19	CASLTSGGASGANVLTF	TGTGCCAGCCTAACTAGCGGGGGGGCCTCTGGGGCCAACGTCCTGACTTTC
TRBJ1-2	.	.	TRBV2	CASKGVLGGYTF	TGTGCCAGCAAAGGGGTGCTGGGTGGCTACACCTTC
TRBJ2-7	.	.	TRBV2	CASSLQGPFPYEQYF	TGTGCCAGCAGCCTACAGGGTCCCTTCCCCTACGAGCAGTACTTC
TRBJ1-1	.	.	TRBV19	CASSAEWETEAFF	TGTGCCAGTAGTGCGGAGTGGGAGACTGAAGCTTTCTTT
TRBJ2-7	TRBD1	.	TRBV5-1	CASSTDRENEQYF	TGCGCCAGCAGCACGGACAGGGAAAACGAGCAGTACTTC